This T cell receptor (beta chain) stems from a study of OX40 agonist ivuxolimab in advanced cancers. Study in general: Aged about 20 to 80 with a mean of 60 years, they were approximately 79% male.

TCRdb's copy holds only in-frame clones and misses some; the assay was immunoSEQ multiplex PCR. Here the sample spans about 81,000 clones, around 90% being singletons. General study results and limits: On average, CD8+ T cells had more expanded clones than CD4+.

Comments on this clone: Its specificity is unknown.

Germline loops: CDR1 SGHVS, CDR2 FNYEAQ. CDR3 length: 14 residues. V dropped 5 bases and J dropped 7 bases, with 15 bases sitting between them. The TCR was taken from an adult with an advanced solid tumor such as melanoma, head and neck, liver or kidney cancer. The sample here was CD4+ or CD8+ T cells sorted from blood, taken in a trial of the OX40 agonist ivuxolimab. The chain couples TRBV7-6 to TRBJ1-3, with D perhaps matching TRBD1 (5 bases). Written as DNA, the CDR3 is TGTGCCAGCAGCCGAGTACAGGTTGACAACACCATATATTTT. Translating it yields CASSRVQVDNTIYF.